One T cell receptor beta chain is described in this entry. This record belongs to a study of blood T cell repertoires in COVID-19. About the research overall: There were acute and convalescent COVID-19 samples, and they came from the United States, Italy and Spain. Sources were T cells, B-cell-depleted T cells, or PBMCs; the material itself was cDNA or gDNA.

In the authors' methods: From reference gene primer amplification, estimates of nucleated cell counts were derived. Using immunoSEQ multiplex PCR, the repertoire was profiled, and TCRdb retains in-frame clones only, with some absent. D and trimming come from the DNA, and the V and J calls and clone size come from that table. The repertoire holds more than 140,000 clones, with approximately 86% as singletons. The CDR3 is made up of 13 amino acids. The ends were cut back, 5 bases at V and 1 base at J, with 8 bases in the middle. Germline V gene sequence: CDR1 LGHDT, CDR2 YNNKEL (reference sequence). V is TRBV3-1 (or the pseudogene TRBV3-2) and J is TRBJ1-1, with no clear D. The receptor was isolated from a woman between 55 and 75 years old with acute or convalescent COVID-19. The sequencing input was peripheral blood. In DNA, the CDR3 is TGTGCCAGCAGCTCGCACAGGAACACTGAAGCTTTCTTT. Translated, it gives CASSSHRNTEAFF.